Here is one T cell receptor (beta chain) with its context. Trimming pared 1 base from V and 0 bases from J, leaving 9 bases between. Germline lookup yields CDR1 MGHRA and CDR2 YSYEKL. The CDR3 consists of 15 residues. TCRdb re-analysed the 5' RACE reads in MiXCR, keeping a single row per CDR3 protein. The sample records 270,000 or so distinct CDR3 sequences, under 20% being singletons. The sample is drawn from a study of CD8 T cells in ankylosing spondylitis. The chain links TRBV4-1 to TRBJ1-1; D unresolved. The sequence came from a male donor with ankylosing spondylitis or in good health (not recorded which). Sequencing was done on a sample of blood, either unsorted or a sorted T cell fraction (not recorded which). The CDR3 DNA reads as TGCGCCAGCAGCCAAGTCTCAGCGATGAACACTGAAGCTTTCTTT. This codes for CASSQVSAMNTEAFF.